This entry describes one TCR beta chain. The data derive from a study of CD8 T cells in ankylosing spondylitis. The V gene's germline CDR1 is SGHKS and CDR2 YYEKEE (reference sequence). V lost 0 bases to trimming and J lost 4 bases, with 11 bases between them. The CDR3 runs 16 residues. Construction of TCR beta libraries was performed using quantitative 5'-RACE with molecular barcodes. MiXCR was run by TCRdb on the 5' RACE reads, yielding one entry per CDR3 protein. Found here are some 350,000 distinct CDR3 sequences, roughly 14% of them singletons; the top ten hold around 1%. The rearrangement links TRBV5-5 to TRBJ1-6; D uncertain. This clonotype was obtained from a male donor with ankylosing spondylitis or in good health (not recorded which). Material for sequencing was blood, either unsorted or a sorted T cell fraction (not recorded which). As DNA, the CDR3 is TGTGCCAGCAGCTTGGCCCGCGGATCTTATAATTCACCCCTCCACTTT. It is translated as CASSLARGSYNSPLHF.